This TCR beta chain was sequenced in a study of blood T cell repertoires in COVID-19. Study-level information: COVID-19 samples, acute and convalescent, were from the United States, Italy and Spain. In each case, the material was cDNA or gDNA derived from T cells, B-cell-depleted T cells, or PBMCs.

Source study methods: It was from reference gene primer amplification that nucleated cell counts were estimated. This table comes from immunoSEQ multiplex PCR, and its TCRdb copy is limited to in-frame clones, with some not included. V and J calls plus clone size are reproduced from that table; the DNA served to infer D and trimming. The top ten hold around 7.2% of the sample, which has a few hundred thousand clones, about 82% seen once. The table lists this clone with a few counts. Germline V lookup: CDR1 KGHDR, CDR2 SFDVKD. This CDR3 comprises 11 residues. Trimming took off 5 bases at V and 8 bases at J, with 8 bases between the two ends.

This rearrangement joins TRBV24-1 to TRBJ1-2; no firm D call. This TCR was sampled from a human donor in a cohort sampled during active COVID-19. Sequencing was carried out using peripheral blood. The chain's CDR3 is CATSVGSGYTF. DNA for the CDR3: TGTGCCACCAGTGTCGGGTCCGGCTACACCTTC.